The 26 T cell receptor beta chains in this list originate from one sample, sequenced in a study of shared clonotypes between healthy human individuals. Some clones are missing from TCRdb's copy, which holds only in-frame ones; the method was immunoSEQ multiplex PCR. The sample lists about 380,000 clones, 95% to 97% seen once, with approximately 0.32% in the top ten. The sequenced sample consisted of memory CD8+ T cells sorted from blood. Subset denoted: CD45RO+ cells pooled with CCR7-negative TemRA cells. These receptors were obtained from a man aged 25-45 years in good health.

In this sample, this clone turned up once. This chain links TRBV11-2 with TRBJ2-7; no clear D. Germline loops: CDR1 SGHAT, CDR2 FQNNGV. V was clipped by 3 bases and J by 1 base, with 19 bases between them. There are 17 residues in the CDR3. The CDR3 DNA reads TGTGCCAGCAGCTTTAGAGAGATTAGCCACAGATCCTACGAGCAGTACTTC. It encodes CASSFREISHRSYEQYF.

The chain couples TRBV5-1 to TRBJ2-2; D ambiguous. The CDR3 sequence is 15 residues long. The V gene lost 0 bases and the J gene lost 6 bases, with 12 bases spanning the gap. Germline CDR1 and CDR2: SGHRS and YFSETQ. CDR3 in amino acids: CASSLGHGPPGELFF. The CDR3 DNA reads as TGCGCCAGCAGCTTGGGGCATGGGCCGCCCGGGGAGCTGTTTTTT.

The chain combines TRBV28 with TRBJ1-4; a weak D match, TRBD1 (5 bases). Per germline, CDR1 MDHEN and CDR2 SYDVKM. The V end lost 5 bases, the J end lost 0 bases, and 10 bases lay between the germline ends. The CDR3 consists of 15 residues. The CDR3 region is CASSRDLSTNEKLFF. The CDR3 nucleotides read TGTGCCAGCAGTCGGGACCTTTCAACTAATGAAAAACTGTTTTTT.

Concerning this clone itself: Different DNA sequences within this sample yield the same CDR3. The chain uses TRBV5-1 and TRBJ2-7; D call uncertain. The CDR3 sequence is 12 residues long. The germline V and J ends were trimmed by 0 bases and 2 bases, with 3 bases remaining between them. The germline gives CDR1 SGHRS, CDR2 YFSETQ. CDR3 bases: TGCGCCAGCAGCTTGGGAGCCTACGAGCAGTACTTC. Protein: CASSLGAYEQYF.

V gene TRBV6-5 combines with J gene TRBJ2-3; D remains unclear. CDR1 is MNHEY and CDR2 is SVGAGI in the germline V gene. This CDR3 region has 11 residues. Deletions cut 10 bases from V and 1 base from J, with 6 bases between. CDR3: CATEGTDTQYF. The CDR3 nucleotides read TGTGCCACCGAAGGCACAGATACGCAGTATTTT.

This chain joins TRBV6-5 and TRBJ1-1, with TRBD1 matching over 10 bases. The junction had 3 bases not matched to a gene; V was cut back by 0 bases and J by 5 bases. Germline V gives CDR1 MNHEY, CDR2 SVGAGI. The CDR3 contains 15 residues. In DNA form, the CDR3 reads TGTGCCAGCAGTTACTCCGGACAGGGGGGAACTGAAGCTTTCTTT. It encodes CASSYSGQGGTEAFF.

This rearrangement joins TRBV9 to TRBJ2-3; no definite D call. V was clipped by 5 bases and J by 3 bases, with 10 bases between them. This CDR3 is 13 amino acids long. Germline-derived CDR1 and CDR2 are SGDLS and YYNGEE. This CDR3 reads CASSQHETDTQYF. In nucleotides, the CDR3 is TGTGCCAGCAGTCAGCATGAGACAGATACGCAGTATTTT.

This chain connects TRBV18 to TRBJ2-3; D is perhaps TRBD2 (6 bases). The CDR3 has 14 residues. Germline V CDR1 and CDR2: KGHSH, LQKENI. V was pared by 6 bases and J by 4 bases, with 14 bases between. The CDR3 is CASSKVEGADTQYF. The CDR3 bases are TGTGCCAGCTCCAAAGTGGAGGGCGCAGATACGCAGTATTTT.

The V and J genes are TRBV19 and TRBJ1-2; D remains unclear. Germline assignment: CDR1 LNHDA and CDR2 SQIVND (reference sequence). Trimming stripped 5 bases from V and 7 bases from J, with 14 bases between. The CDR3 extends over 13 amino acids. Written as DNA, the CDR3 is TGTGCCAGTAGTCAGGTACGGGAGAGTGGCTACACCTTC. It encodes CASSQVRESGYTF.

The genes are TRBV4-2 and TRBJ2-6; D call uncertain. The germline V and J ends were trimmed by 2 bases and 0 bases, with 8 bases remaining between them. CDR3 size: 16 residues. The V gene's germline CDR1 is LGHNA and CDR2 YNFKEQ. This CDR3 is CASSQQTFSGANVLTF. CDR3 bases: TGTGCCAGCAGCCAACAAACTTTCTCTGGGGCCAACGTCCTGACTTTC.

This chain connects TRBV5-4 to TRBJ2-3; D uncertain. Trimming stripped 4 bases from V and 7 bases from J, with 10 bases between. The CDR3 consists of 12 residues. Germline CDR1 and CDR2: SGHNT and YYREEE (reference sequence). This CDR3 reads CASSVPLHTQYF. CDR3 DNA: TGTGCCAGCAGCGTTCCCCTCCATACGCAGTATTTT.

Concerning this clone itself: Other DNA sequences within the sample encode an identical CDR3. The chain has TRBV12-5 and TRBJ2-6; D uncertain. This CDR3 region has 13 residues. Germline V CDR1 and CDR2: LGHNT, FRNRAP. Trimming stripped 3 bases from V and 1 base from J, with 1 base between. The CDR3 nucleotides are TGTGCTAGTGGTTTATCTGGGGCCAACGTCCTGACTTTC. Translation gives CASGLSGANVLTF. The entire variable domain, with the rest obtained from reference TRBV12-5 and TRBJ2-6, is as follows: DARVTQTPRHKVTEMGQEVTMRCQPILGHNTVFWYRQTMMQGLELLAYFRNRAPLDDSGMPKDRFSAEMPDATLATLKIQPSEPRDSAVYFCASGLSGANVLTFGAGSRLTVL.

The chain recombines TRBV25-1 with TRBJ2-3; D is uncertain. V lost 3 bases to trimming and J lost 1 base, with 2 bases between them. The CDR3 sequence is 12 residues long. CDR1 is MGHDK and CDR2 is SYGVNS in the germline V gene. The CDR3: CASSDRTDTQYF. The DNA for the CDR3 is TGTGCCAGCAGTGACCGCACAGATACGCAGTATTTT.

The gene calls are TRBV30 and TRBJ2-1; 14 positions match TRBD2. After removal of 5 bases from V and 0 bases from J, the junction contained 9 bases not matched to a gene. The germline CDR1 and CDR2 sequences are GTSNPN and SVGIG (reference sequence). This CDR3 comprises 18 residues. The CDR3 region is CAWAPGLAGGRSYNEQFF. In DNA form, the CDR3 reads TGTGCCTGGGCCCCTGGACTAGCGGGAGGACGCTCCTACAATGAGCAGTTCTTC.

The CDR3 nucleotides are TGTGCCAGCAGTGAGAAAGGGGAAGGTCAGCCCCAGCATTTT. As protein: CASSEKGEGQPQHF. The rearrangement uses TRBV6-1 and TRBJ1-5; weak D call: TRBD1 (5 bases). Trimming removed 3 bases at V and 6 bases at J, with 12 bases between. This CDR3 contains 14 residues. CDR1 and CDR2 (germline): MNHNS, SASEGT.

The V and J genes are TRBV6-5 and TRBJ1-4; 7 bases are shared with TRBD1. The germline gives CDR1 MNHEY, CDR2 SVGAGI. V trimming: 5 bases; J trimming: 6 bases; junction bases outside the gene matches: 9. There are 15 residues in the CDR3. CDR3 nucleotides: TGTGCCAGCAGTAGACGAGGGACAGCGGATGAAAAACTGTTTTTT. Its translation is CASSRRGTADEKLFF.

This CDR3 is CASSPPGWGYTF. The CDR3 bases are TGTGCCAGCTCACCCCCAGGGTGGGGCTACACCTTC. The chain recombines TRBV18 with TRBJ1-2; D is possibly TRBD1 (5 bases). Germline CDR1 KGHSH, CDR2 LQKENI. V was trimmed by 3 bases and J by 8 bases, leaving 10 bases between them. The CDR3 has 12 residues.

The chain employs TRBV5-4 and TRBJ2-1, with D perhaps TRBD1 or TRBD2 (5 bases each). Trimming stripped 0 bases from V and 8 bases from J, with 21 bases between. Per the germline V gene, CDR1 is SGHNT and CDR2 is YYREEE (reference sequence). The CDR3 totals 17 residues. CDR3 DNA: TGTGCCAGCAGCTTGGTTGTCGGGACCTCAACCCCCCATGAGCAGTTCTTC. It encodes CASSLVVGTSTPHEQFF.

The V and J genes are TRBV2 and TRBJ1-1, with TRBD1 identical over 7 bases. Germline V gene lookup returns CDR1 SNHLY and CDR2 FYNNEI. This CDR3 spans 12 amino acids. V shed 6 bases, J shed 4 bases, and the junction held 2 bases outside the gene matches. CDR3 loop: CASSRDSTEAFF. The CDR3 nucleotides are TGTGCCAGCAGCCGGGACAGCACTGAAGCTTTCTTT.

V gene TRBV10-2 combines with J gene TRBJ2-1; TRBD2 matches 9 bases. Germline V gene lookup returns CDR1 WSHSY and CDR2 SAAADI. The CDR3 contains 14 residues. V dropped 6 bases and J dropped 5; count of bases not matched to a gene: 5. CDR3: CASSDSGSDNEQFF. Here the CDR3 DNA reads TGCGCCAGCAGCGATAGCGGGAGCGACAATGAGCAGTTCTTC.

The rearrangement uses TRBV4-2 and TRBJ1-4; D perhaps matches TRBD1 (5 bases). Deletions cut 0 bases from V and 8 bases from J, with 13 bases between. Germline V gene lookup returns CDR1 LGHNA and CDR2 YNFKEQ. The CDR3 loop spans 15 amino acids. The DNA of the CDR3 is TGTGCCAGCAGCCAAGACCCAGGGCCGAGGGAAAAACTGTTTTTT. Protein sequence: CASSQDPGPREKLFF.

This chain uses TRBV6-1 with TRBJ1-4, with a weak D call TRBD1 (6 bases). The CDR3 is 13 amino acids. With 3 bases removed from V and 8 bases from J, the gap between germline ends came to 10 bases. Germline V lookup: CDR1 MNHNS, CDR2 SASEGT. The CDR3 protein is CASSEGQGEKLFF. CDR3 sequence (DNA): TGTGCCAGCAGTGAGGGGCAGGGGGAAAAACTGTTTTTT.

The gene calls are TRBV19 and TRBJ1-2; no firm D call. The length of the CDR3 is 12 residues. CDR1 LNHDA and CDR2 SQIVND come from the germline V gene (reference sequence). V lost 5 bases, J lost 6 bases, and 10 bases lay in between. CDR3 sequence: CASSDLGNGYTF. The DNA for the CDR3 is TGTGCCAGTAGTGACCTGGGTAATGGCTACACCTTC.

V and J are TRBV28 and TRBJ2-5, with 7 bases aligning to TRBD2. Germline CDR1 MDHEN, CDR2 SYDVKM. Losses at the gene ends were 1 base for V and 2 bases for J; bases not matched to a gene: 7. The CDR3 runs to 16 residues. CDR3 bases: TGTGCCAGCAGTTTATTGGGAGGGTCCGGGCAAGAGACCCAGTACTTC. Its translation: CASSLLGGSGQETQYF.

V usage is TRBV5-1 and J usage is TRBJ1-1; TRBD1 matches 7 bases. V lost 4 bases to trimming and J lost 6 bases; unmatched junction nucleotides: 9. Germline-derived CDR1 and CDR2 are SGHRS and YFSETQ. CDR3 length equals 14 residues. CDR3 nucleotide sequence: TGCGCCAGCAGCGTCAAGGGGGCATGGGCTGAAGCTTTCTTT. Translated: CASSVKGAWAEAFF. Using reference TRBV5-1 and TRBJ1-1 for the parts outside the CDR3, the full variable domain is KAGVTQTPRYLIKTRGQQVTLSCSPISGHRSVSWYQQTPGQGLQFLFEYFSETQRNKGNFPGRFSGRQFSNSRSEMNVSTLELGDSALYLCASSVKGAWAEAFFGQGTRLTVV.

V is TRBV5-4 and J is TRBJ1-4; 7 bases map to TRBD1. From germline, CDR1 is SGHNT and CDR2 YYREEE (reference sequence). V gave up 5 bases and J gave up 5 bases; unmatched junction bases: 6. The CDR3 loop spans 14 amino acids. The DNA of the CDR3 is TGTGCCAGCAGTTGGGGGACAGACAATGAAAAACTGTTTTTT. Protein: CASSWGTDNEKLFF.